This T cell receptor beta chain came from a study of blood T cell repertoires in COVID-19. The overall study: The cDNA or gDNA used as material had been derived from T cells, B-cell-depleted T cells, or PBMCs.

The V and J ends lost 1 base and 4 bases respectively, with 8 bases between them. The CDR3 sequence is 13 residues long. CDR1 and CDR2 from the germline V gene are SGHTA and FQGNSA. Authors' methods: Reference gene primer amplification gave nucleated cell count estimates. Assay used: immunoSEQ multiplex PCR; TCRdb lists only in-frame clones, some missing. The V and J calls and clone size were taken over from that table, and D and trimming were inferred from the DNA. The table has over 150,000 clones, 90% seen once. The sequence derives from a man aged 50 to 60 with acute or convalescent COVID-19. Source material: peripheral blood. V is TRBV7-2 and J is TRBJ2-7, with D possibly being TRBD1 (5 bases). The CDR3 reads CASSLVPGYEQYF. As DNA, the CDR3 is TGTGCCAGCAGCTTAGTCCCAGGGTACGAGCAGTACTTC.